This T cell receptor (beta chain) comes out of a study of technical replicates of blood from several donors. Repertoires were generated with immunoSEQ multiplex PCR, while TCRdb's copy carries only in-frame clones and drops some. The repertoire has just over 80,000 clones, roughly 96% of them found once; the top ten carry 0.31%. V shed 2 bases, J shed 4 bases, and the junction held 3 bases outside the gene matches. The germline V gene has CDR1 LGHNT and CDR2 FRNRAP. CDR3 length equals 14 residues. The specimen sequenced was T cells isolated from PBMCs. V gene TRBV12-5 combines with J gene TRBJ1-1; TRBD1 matches 8 bases. The TCR originated in a human donor in good health. In DNA, the CDR3 is TGTGCTAGTGGTTTGCAGGGGGCGGGCACTGAAGCTTTCTTT. Its protein product is CASGLQGAGTEAFF.